Sequencing of this TCR beta chain was carried out in a study of blood T cell repertoires in COVID-19. The overall study: Samples of COVID-19 (acute and convalescent) were obtained from the United States, Italy and Spain. Nucleic acid was either cDNA or gDNA, and it came from T cells, B-cell-depleted T cells, or PBMCs.

The CDR3 runs 16 residues. Per the germline V gene, CDR1 is SGHVS and CDR2 is FNYEAQ. J gave up 4 bases and V 5 bases, and 12 bases lay outside the gene matches. As handled by the study authors: Amplification with reference gene primers provided the estimates of nucleated cell counts. TCRdb's copy holds only in-frame clones and misses some; the assay was immunoSEQ multiplex PCR. V, J and clone size are taken as reported in that table, and D and trimming were inferred from the DNA itself. This sample has approximately 19,000 clones; more than 70% occur once, and the top ten carry about 10%. This chain joins TRBV7-6 and TRBJ2-3, with 7 bases fitting TRBD2. The sequence was obtained from a human donor in a cohort sampled during active COVID-19. The donor label of this sample is uncertain. The sample taken for sequencing was peripheral blood. CDR3 DNA: TGTGCCAGCAGCCTTAGTTTTGGGGGAGGGCCAGATACGCAGTATTTT. Amino acid sequence: CASSLSFGGGPDTQYF.